The following is a T cell receptor (beta chain) sequence with its context. This CDR3 is 15 amino acids long. V lost 4 bases and J lost 3, with 15 bases in between. CDR1 is MNHEY and CDR2 is SMNVEV in the germline V gene (reference sequence). This entry belongs to a study of blood T cells in healthy people across ages. Across the whole study: Capture by template switching was about one barcoded beta molecule per two T cells.

It was with a sample-barcoded 5' primer and a J-beta primer mix that a second PCR of roughly 6 to 12 cycles was run. A tag from a template-switch adaptor with 12 random nucleotides marked each cDNA molecule. TCRdb recomputed calls from the 5' RACE reads with MiXCR, one row per CDR3 protein. The sample lists 1.5 million to 2 million distinct CDR3 sequences, roughly 50% occurring once. The TCR sequence derives from a woman aged 40 to 50 in good health. Sequencing was performed on blood. The rearrangement links TRBV27 to TRBJ1-2, with D unclear. The CDR3: CASSSGLRRDYGYTF. CDR3 coding DNA: TGTGCCAGCAGTTCGGGCCTTAGACGGGACTATGGCTACACCTTC.